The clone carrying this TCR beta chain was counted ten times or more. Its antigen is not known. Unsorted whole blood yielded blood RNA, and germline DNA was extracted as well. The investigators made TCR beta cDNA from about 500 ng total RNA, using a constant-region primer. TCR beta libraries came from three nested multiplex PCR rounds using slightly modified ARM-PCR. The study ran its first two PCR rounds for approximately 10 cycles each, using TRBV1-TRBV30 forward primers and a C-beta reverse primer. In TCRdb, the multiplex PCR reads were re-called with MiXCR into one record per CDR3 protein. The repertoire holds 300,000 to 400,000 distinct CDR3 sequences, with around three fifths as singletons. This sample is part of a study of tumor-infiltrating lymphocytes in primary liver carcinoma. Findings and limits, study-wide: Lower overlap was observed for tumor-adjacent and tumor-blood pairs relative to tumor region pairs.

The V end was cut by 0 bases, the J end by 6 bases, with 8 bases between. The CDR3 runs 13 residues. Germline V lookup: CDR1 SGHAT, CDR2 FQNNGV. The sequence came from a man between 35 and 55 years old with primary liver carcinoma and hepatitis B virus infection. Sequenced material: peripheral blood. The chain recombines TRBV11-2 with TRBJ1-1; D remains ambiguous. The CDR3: CASSLDFISEAFF. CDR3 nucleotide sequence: TGTGCCAGCAGCTTAGATTTCATCTCTGAAGCTTTCTTT.